Shown below are 5 T cell receptor beta chains from a single sample sequenced in a study of T cells in Graves' hyperthyroidism and ophthalmopathy (dated by TCRdb to between 2018 and 2021). The library was produced with multiplex PCR. The sequencer listed for this sample is Illumina HiSeq 2000. TCR beta CDR3 regions were amplified from RNA transcripts. For the first round of RT-PCR on the TCR CDR3, the HTBI primer set was used together with the Qiagen OneStep RT-PCR kit. The public sequencing data were trimmed at Q25 with fastp and processed into clonotypes with MiXCR by TCRdb, which kept only in-frame beta chains. Every CDR3 protein is listed once, alongside the most common genes and DNA of its rows. The sample includes 700,000 to 850,000 distinct CDR3 sequences, with 35% observed a single time. Jointly, the top ten make up 30% to 40% of the sample. The sample taken for sequencing was blood. The source of these receptors is a woman between 40 and 50 years old with Graves' hyperthyroidism.

Only one count was recorded for this clonotype. The genes are TRBV27 and TRBJ1-1, with TRBD1 as a possible D gene (5 bases). The CDR3 length is 14 residues. The V end was cut by 3 bases, the J end by 3 bases, with 11 bases between. Germline V gene sequence: CDR1 MNHEY, CDR2 SMNVEV (reference sequence). The CDR3: CASSFRTLDTEAFF. In DNA form, the CDR3 reads TGTGCCAGCAGTTTCCGGACACTTGACACTGAAGCTTTCTTT.

This sequence joins TRBV19 and TRBJ2-7, with 7 bases fitting TRBD1. The CDR3 is made up of 15 amino acids. With V trimmed by 6 bases and J by 2 bases, 10 bases remained unmatched. The germline V gene has CDR1 LNHDA and CDR2 SQIVND (reference sequence). The CDR3 sequence is CASRLGQGETYEQYF. CDR3 nucleotides: TGTGCCAGTAGGCTTGGCCAGGGGGAGACCTACGAGCAGTACTTC.

This chain connects TRBV20-1 to TRBJ2-7; D not resolved. The J call is in doubt because the DNA end fits TRBJ2-1 better. In germline, CDR1 is DFQATT, CDR2 SNEGSKA (reference sequence). This CDR3 has 13 amino acids. CDR3: CSARGLFPGEQFF. Written as DNA, the CDR3 is TGCAGTGCTAGAGGCCTCTTCCCGGGTGAGCAGTTCTTC.

CDR3 DNA: TGTGCCAGCCTCGGGACAGGGAGAATGAACACTGAAGCTTTCTTT. Amino acid sequence: CASLGTGRMNTEAFF. The chain uses TRBV2 and TRBJ1-1, with 9 bases that match TRBD1. This CDR3 has 15 residues. V trimming: 8 bases; J trimming: 0 bases; junction bases outside the gene matches: 7. Germline V gene data show CDR1 as SNHLY and CDR2 as FYNNEI.

The chain is built from TRBV20-1 and TRBJ2-2; possibly TRBD1 for D (6 bases). Trimming took 4 bases from V and 1 from J, leaving 10 bases between them. In germline, CDR1 is DFQATT, CDR2 SNEGSKA (reference sequence). The CDR3 has 14 amino acids. The CDR3 is CSATGQKNTGELFF. The CDR3 region has the DNA TGCAGTGCTACCGGACAGAAGAACACCGGGGAGCTGTTTTTT.